The 23 T cell receptor beta chains reported below all come from one sample, sequenced in a study of identical twins. MiXCR, run by TCRdb on the 5' RACE reads, gives a single entry per CDR3 protein. The top ten clones hold 0.25% to 0.3% of a sample with some 1,600,000 distinct CDR3 sequences, 32% of them seen once. What was sequenced was cord blood. These receptors all come from a newborn girl in good health.

This CDR3 reads CASSESYPRAYEQYF. DNA for the CDR3: TGCGCCAGCAGTGAGTCGTATCCCAGGGCCTACGAGCAGTACTTC. The chain recombines TRBV10-1 with TRBJ2-7; a weak D match, TRBD1 (5 bases). Germline loops: CDR1 WNHNN, CDR2 SYGVQD (reference sequence). V was clipped by 0 bases and J by 2 bases, with 11 bases between them. The CDR3 totals 15 residues.

This chain links TRBV28 with TRBJ2-1; 10 bases are a match to TRBD1. Germline CDR1 is MDHEN and CDR2 is SYDVKM. The CDR3 consists of 14 residues. After removal of 6 bases from V and 9 bases from J, the junction contained 8 bases not matched to a gene. Here the CDR3 reads CASSLGQGFCEQFF. CDR3 DNA sequence: TGTGCCAGCAGCCTGGGACAGGGGTTTTGTGAGCAGTTCTTC. The full variable domain, rest sourced from reference TRBV28 and TRBJ2-1, is DVKVTQSSRYLVKRTGEKVFLECVQDMDHENMFWYRQDPGLGLRLIYFSYDVKMKEKGDIPEGYSVSREKKERFSLILESASTNQTSMYLCASSLGQGFCEQFFGPGTRLTVL.

J is TRBJ2-1 and V is TRBV6-2 or TRBV6-3; D is unresolved. The CDR3 spans 14 residues. Germline assignment: CDR1 MNHEY and CDR2 SVGEGT. Trimming removed 8 bases at V and 0 bases at J, with 11 bases between. CDR3 residues: CASGDWSSYNEQFF. CDR3 nucleotide sequence: TGTGCCAGCGGAGACTGGAGCTCCTACAATGAGCAGTTCTTC.

This clonotype has a handful of counts. The chain is built from TRBV9 and TRBJ2-1; 9 bases are a match to TRBD2. Germline CDR1 and CDR2: SGDLS and YYNGEE. V gave up 0 bases and J gave up 8 bases; unmatched junction bases: 6. CDR3 length equals 15 residues. The CDR3 sequence is CASSVEGGRGYEQFF. As DNA, the CDR3 is TGTGCCAGCAGCGTAGAAGGCGGGAGGGGGTATGAGCAGTTCTTC.

This clonotype appeared many times. The junction departs from germline at one end; a sequencing error may be responsible. The rearrangement joins TRBV5-1 to TRBJ2-3; tentatively, D is TRBD1 (6 bases). Germline V gene sequence: CDR1 SGHRS, CDR2 YFSETQ. This CDR3 contains 13 residues. CDR3 in DNA: TGTGCCAGCAGACGGGACAACACAGATACGCAGTATTTT. Translating gives CASRRDNTDTQYF.

The chain employs TRBV7-2 and TRBJ2-1; 11 bases are a match to TRBD1. CDR1 and CDR2 from the germline V gene are SGHTA and FQGNSA. V lost 5 bases to trimming and J lost 8 bases; unmatched junction nucleotides: 8. The CDR3 is 15 amino acids. The CDR3 DNA sequence: TGTGCCAGCAGCACGCGGGACAGGGGGAGATATGAGCAGTTCTTC. It specifies CASSTRDRGRYEQFF.

This clonotype was found once. One junction end does not reproduce the germline sequence, and a read error may be involved. This chain joins TRBV20-1 and TRBJ1-1; TRBD1 aligns across 7 bases. Germline CDR1 reads DFQATT; CDR2 reads SNEGSKA (reference sequence). This CDR3 region has 14 residues. CDR3 DNA: TGCGGTGCTAGAGACCCCGACAGGGACACTGAAGCTTTCTTT. Protein product: CGARDPDRDTEAFF.

CDR3 sequence: CASSLGPGMGYGYTF. In nucleotides, the CDR3 is TGTGCCAGCAGCTTAGGTCCGGGGATGGGCTATGGCTACACCTTC. The V gene is TRBV7-2, the J gene TRBJ1-2; unclear D gene. The germline CDR1 and CDR2 sequences are SGHTA and FQGNSA. Trimming removed 1 base at V and 4 bases at J, with 13 bases between. The CDR3 length is 15 residues.

This clonotype came up a few times. V usage is TRBV12-5 and J usage is TRBJ2-1, with D uncertain. Between the trimmed V and J ends, which lost 0 bases and 9 bases, there was a span of 9 bases. This CDR3 is 13 amino acids long. Germline CDR1 LGHNT, CDR2 FRNRAP. The CDR3 here is CASGLVLEGEQFF. DNA for the CDR3: TGTGCTAGTGGTTTGGTACTGGAAGGTGAGCAGTTCTTC.

This chain links TRBV18 with TRBJ1-1; TRBD1 matches 7 bases. Germline CDR1 and CDR2: KGHSH and LQKENI. Germline trimming cut 7 bases from V and 1 base from J; bases unmatched to any gene: 6. The CDR3 is 14 amino acids. The CDR3, as DNA: TGTGCCAGCTGTTGGGGACAGAAGAACACTGAAGCTTTCTTT. Encoded protein: CASCWGQKNTEAFF.

The rearrangement links TRBV12-3 or TRBV12-4 to TRBJ1-1, with 7 bases that match TRBD1. The CDR3 is 13 residues long. V was pared by 5 bases and J by 7 bases, with 7 bases of the junction left unmatched. CDR3 sequence reads: CASSRTGAGEAFF. CDR3 in DNA: TGTGCCAGCAGTAGAACAGGGGCCGGTGAAGCTTTCTTT.

The rearrangement joins TRBV29-1 to TRBJ2-1; D remains unclear. The J call may be mistaken, given a closer DNA end match to TRBJ2-7. CDR1 and CDR2 (germline): SQVTM, ANQGSEA. The CDR3 is 15 amino acids. The CDR3 region has the DNA TGCAGCGTTGAGAGTCTGAAACCCTCCTACAATGAGCAGTACTTC. As protein: CSVESLKPSYNEQYF.

The chain is built from TRBV13 and TRBJ2-7, with D unresolved. Per germline, CDR1 PRHDT and CDR2 FYEKMQ (reference sequence). The CDR3 length is 14 residues. The V end lost 1 base, the J end lost 2 bases, and 9 bases lay between the germline ends. DNA for the CDR3: TGTGCCAGCAGCTTAGTTGACAATGCCTACGAGCAGTACTTC. Its translation: CASSLVDNAYEQYF. Variable domain in full (rest from reference TRBV13 and TRBJ2-7): AAGVIQSPRHLIKEKRETATLKCYPIPRHDTVYWYQQGPGQDPQFLISFYEKMQSDKGSIPDRFSAQQFSDYHSELNMSSLELGDSALYFCASSLVDNAYEQYFGPGTRLTVT.

The rearrangement links TRBV7-9 to TRBJ2-7; D not certain. V was trimmed by 2 bases and J by 0 bases, leaving 8 bases between them. Germline lookup yields CDR1 SEHNR and CDR2 FQNEAQ (reference sequence). The CDR3 sequence is 14 residues long. The CDR3 DNA reads TGTGCCAGCAGCTTACAGGACGTCTCCTACGAGCAGTACTTC. Encoded protein: CASSLQDVSYEQYF.

This clonotype was seen a few times. This chain joins TRBV2 and TRBJ1-5; TRBD1 might be the D (6 bases). In germline, CDR1 is SNHLY, CDR2 FYNNEI. The CDR3 extends over 14 amino acids. Trimming took off 1 base at V and 5 bases at J, with 9 bases between the two ends. The CDR3 nucleotides are TGTGCCAGCAGTGAAGACAGGGTTTATCAGCCCCAGCATTTT. Translation gives CASSEDRVYQPQHF.

This clonotype has only a few counts. J is TRBJ1-2 and V is TRBV10-1; D is unresolved. The CDR3 spans 12 residues. From germline, CDR1 is WNHNN and CDR2 SYGVQD (reference sequence). Deletions cut 8 bases from V and 6 bases from J, with 13 bases between. CDR3 sequence reads: CASPPRINGYTF. The CDR3 DNA sequence: TGCGCCAGCCCCCCCAGGATCAATGGCTACACCTTC.

This sequence joins TRBV7-9 and TRBJ2-5, with D perhaps TRBD1 or TRBD2 (5 bases each). Per the germline V gene, CDR1 is SEHNR and CDR2 is FQNEAQ (reference sequence). The CDR3 length is 12 residues. V dropped 2 bases and J dropped 11 bases, with 12 bases sitting between them. Here the CDR3 DNA reads TGTGCCAGCAGCTTATCCGGGACGGGGCAGTACTTC. Protein: CASSLSGTGQYF.

This chain connects TRBV12-3 or TRBV12-4 to TRBJ2-2, with TRBD1 identical over 10 bases. The trim removed 3 bases at V and 6 bases at J, leaving 4 bases unmatched. CDR3 size: 15 residues. For the CDR3, the DNA is TGTGCCAGCAGTTTGACAGGGGGCTTCGCCGGGGAGCTGTTTTTT. Its protein is CASSLTGGFAGELFF.

The table lists this clonotype with a few counts. The rearrangement joins TRBV10-3 to TRBJ1-1; TRBD1 is a possible D gene (5 bases). This CDR3 comprises 14 residues. Trimming left V 6 bases short and J 7 bases short, with 18 bases between. The germline gives CDR1 ENHRY, CDR2 SYGVKD. The DNA for the CDR3 is TGTGCCATCAGCCCGGGACGGCAAGGTAGTGAAGCTTTCTTT. This gives the protein CAISPGRQGSEAFF.

Here the CDR3 DNA reads TGTGCCAGCAGCAGGGGGGCGGTAACTAATGAAAAACTGTTTTTT. Amino acids: CASSRGAVTNEKLFF. V gene TRBV7-7 combines with J gene TRBJ1-4, with D maybe TRBD1 (6 bases). Germline loops: CDR1 SSHAT, CDR2 FNYEAQ (reference sequence). The V end lost 5 bases, the J end lost 1 base, and 11 bases lay between the germline ends. The length of the CDR3 is 15 residues. Together with reference TRBV7-7 and TRBJ1-4, the CDR3 gives the full variable domain: GAGVSQSPRYKVTKRGQDVTLRCDPISSHATLYWYQQALGQGPEFLTYFNYEAQPDKSGLPSDRFSAERPEGSISTLTIQRTEQRDSAMYRCASSRGAVTNEKLFFGSGTQLSVL.

This clonotype was found a few times. The gene calls are TRBV20-1 and TRBJ2-1, with 14 nucleotides matching TRBD2. CDR1 DFQATT and CDR2 SNEGSKA come from the germline V gene (reference sequence). CDR3 length: 13 residues. V lost 3 bases, J lost 10 bases, and 2 bases stayed unmatched. The CDR3 DNA reads TGCAGTGCTAGTCGGACTAGCGGGGGGGAGCAGTTCTTC. Translation: CSASRTSGGEQFF.

This clonotype was seen a handful of times. The J gene is TRBJ1-1, the V gene TRBV19, with D uncertain. V dropped 1 base and J dropped 5 bases, with 14 bases sitting between them. The CDR3 has 15 residues. Germline CDR1 reads LNHDA; CDR2 reads SQIVND (reference sequence). The chain's CDR3 is CASSIVGRGLTEAFF. The DNA of the CDR3 is TGTGCCAGTAGTATAGTAGGACGGGGATTAACTGAAGCTTTCTTT. The full variable domain, rest sourced from reference TRBV19 and TRBJ1-1, is DGGITQSPKYLFRKEGQNVTLSCEQNLNHDAMYWYRQDPGQGLRLIYYSQIVNDFQKGDIAEGYSVSREKKESFPLTVTSAQKNPTAFYLCASSIVGRGLTEAFFGQGTRLTVV.

This clonotype showed up just once. The conserved phenylalanine or tryptophan normally closing the CDR3 is absent here, so this likely arose from a read error. The chain employs TRBV5-1 and TRBJ2-5; D call uncertain. The V end lost 0 bases, the J end lost 5 bases, and 5 bases lay between the germline ends. From germline, CDR1 is SGHRS and CDR2 YFSETQ. CDR3 length: 12 amino acids. CDR3 amino acids: CASSLDRETQYS. DNA for the CDR3: TGCGCCAGCAGCTTGGATAGGGAGACCCAGTACTCC.